The 16 T cell receptor beta chains below all came from one sample that was sequenced in a study of CD8 T cells in ankylosing spondylitis. TCRdb analysed the 5' RACE reads with MiXCR anew, one entry per CDR3 protein. Of more than 300,000 distinct CDR3 sequences in the sample, 9.5% to 13% were seen once. Sequencing was performed on blood, either unsorted or a sorted T cell fraction (not recorded which). These receptors were taken from a female donor with ankylosing spondylitis or in good health (not recorded which).

In this sample, this clonotype turned up a few times. This chain links TRBV5-6 with TRBJ2-1; D unresolved. V was pared by 6 bases and J by 7 bases, with 23 bases between. Per germline, CDR1 SGHDT and CDR2 YYEEEE. The CDR3 runs to 16 residues. CDR3 region: CASTADLESVNNEQFF. CDR3 coding DNA: TGTGCCAGCACCGCCGATCTAGAATCTGTCAATAATGAGCAGTTCTTC. Looking up the rest from reference TRBV5-6 and TRBJ2-1 gives the full variable domain: DAGVTQSPTHLIKTRGQQVTLRCSPKSGHDTVSWYQQALGQGPQFIFQYYEEEERQRGNFPDRFSGHQFPNYSSELNVNALLLGDSALYLCASTADLESVNNEQFFGPGTRLTVL.

This clonotype turned up a few times. CDR3 amino acids: CATSRDLYYEQYF. CDR3 coding DNA: TGTGCCACCAGCAGAGATCTGTACTACGAGCAGTACTTC. The rearrangement uses TRBV15 and TRBJ2-7; D gene unclear. The V end lost 0 bases, the J end lost 3 bases, and 6 bases lay between the germline ends. The CDR3 length is 13 residues. Germline lookup yields CDR1 LNHNV and CDR2 YYDKDF (reference sequence).

This clonotype was counted between two and nine times. This sequence joins TRBV24-1 and TRBJ2-1; D is tentatively TRBD1 or TRBD2 (6 bases each). CDR3 length: 13 amino acids. V lost 9 bases, J lost 8 bases, and 16 bases lay in between. The V gene's germline CDR1 is KGHDR and CDR2 SFDVKD. The chain's CDR3 is CATGGGPGDEQFF. The CDR3 DNA follows: TGTGCCACCGGTGGGGGGCCTGGGGATGAGCAGTTCTTC.

The table lists this clonotype with many counts. The chain joins TRBV14 to TRBJ2-1, with TRBD1 as a possible D gene (5 bases). The germline V gene encodes CDR1 SGHDN and CDR2 FVKESK. V gave up 7 bases and J gave up 5 bases, with 12 bases separating them. CDR3 size: 13 residues. The CDR3 protein is CASTIDRDNEQFF. The CDR3 nucleotides are TGTGCCAGCACCATCGACAGAGACAATGAGCAGTTCTTC.

This clonotype was seen only a few times. Written as DNA, the CDR3 is TGTGCCAGCAGCCCCCGGGACAGTACCTACGAGCAGTACTTC. Protein: CASSPRDSTYEQYF. The gene calls are TRBV9 and TRBJ2-7, with 7 bases aligning to TRBD1. CDR3 length: 14 amino acids. CDR1 is SGDLS, CDR2 YYNGEE, per germline. V was pared by 4 bases and J by 2 bases, with 6 bases of the junction left unmatched. The full variable domain, its missing parts supplied by reference TRBV9 and TRBJ2-7, is DSGVTQTPKHLITATGQRVTLRCSPRSGDLSVYWYQQSLDQGLQFLIQYYNGEERAKGNILERFSAQQFPDLHSELNLSSLELGDSALYFCASSPRDSTYEQYFGPGTRLTVT.

This rearrangement joins TRBV7-2 to TRBJ2-1, with 8 bases fitting TRBD2. J gave up 7 bases and V 5 bases, and 13 bases lay outside the gene matches. Per germline, CDR1 SGHTA and CDR2 FQGNSA. This CDR3 comprises 16 residues. This CDR3 reads CASSPTRGGGPNEQFF. CDR3 nucleotides: TGTGCCAGCAGCCCGACAAGGGGCGGGGGGCCAAATGAGCAGTTCTTC.

Ten or more counts support this clonotype. V usage is TRBV20-1 and J usage is TRBJ2-3; the match to TRBD2 covers 8 bases. The V and J ends lost 0 bases and 7 bases, in that order; junction bases with no gene match: 6. The germline gives CDR1 DFQATT, CDR2 SNEGSKA (reference sequence). This CDR3 has 14 residues. The CDR3 nucleotides read TGCAGTGCTAGAGATGGCAGCGGGGGATATACGCAGTATTTT. This encodes CSARDGSGGYTQYF.

This clonotype was detected ten times or more. The chain is built from TRBV10-3 and TRBJ1-6; maybe TRBD1 (5 bases). This CDR3 is 15 amino acids long. The V gene's germline CDR1 is ENHRY and CDR2 SYGVKD. The V end was cut by 3 bases, the J end by 1 base, with 7 bases between. The CDR3 spells CAISDEGSYNSPLHF. In DNA, the CDR3 is TGTGCCATCAGTGATGAGGGGTCCTATAATTCACCCCTCCACTTT.

This clonotype was detected ten times or more. This chain uses TRBV7-2 with TRBJ2-1, with D unresolved. Germline values: CDR1 SGHTA, CDR2 FQGNSA. The CDR3 sequence is 13 residues long. V lost 5 bases and J 7 bases, leaving 12 bases between the germline ends. As DNA, the CDR3 is TGTGCCAGCAGCCCGAATAGACCGAATGAGCAGTTCTTC. It yields the protein CASSPNRPNEQFF.

This clonotype showed up many times. V is TRBV10-1 and J is TRBJ2-2; D unresolved. This CDR3 contains 13 residues. The V and J ends lost 9 bases and 4 bases respectively, with 12 bases between them. Germline V gene lookup returns CDR1 WNHNN and CDR2 SYGVQD (reference sequence). CDR3 sequence: CARNASLTGELFF. The CDR3 DNA reads as TGCGCCAGAAATGCCAGTCTCACCGGGGAGCTGTTTTTT.

This clonotype was counted ten times or more. The rearrangement joins TRBV6-5 to TRBJ2-2, with D hard to call. CDR3 length equals 12 residues. Trimming pared 3 bases from V and 4 bases from J, leaving 3 bases between. Germline CDR1 is MNHEY and CDR2 is SVGAGI. Here the CDR3 DNA reads TGTGCCAGCAGTTATGGCACCGGGGAGCTGTTTTTT. The encoded protein is CASSYGTGELFF.

The sample holds many counts of this clonotype. The chain is built from TRBV5-4 and TRBJ2-3; the match to TRBD2 covers 10 bases. V was pared by 9 bases and J by 2 bases, with 3 bases of the junction left unmatched. The germline gives CDR1 SGHNT, CDR2 YYREEE (reference sequence). CDR3 length: 13 residues. This CDR3 is CATGTSDTDTQYF. DNA for the CDR3: TGTGCCACCGGGACTAGCGACACAGATACGCAGTATTTT.

This clonotype was counted between two and nine times. Written as DNA, the CDR3 is TGTGCCAGCAGGTCTTCAGGGGGCGTAGGCAATGAGCAGTTCTTC. Translated: CASRSSGGVGNEQFF. The chain couples TRBV7-9 to TRBJ2-1; 8 bases agree with TRBD1. Germline V gene data show CDR1 as SEHNR and CDR2 as FQNEAQ (reference sequence). V lost 6 bases and J lost 6; bases outside the gene matches: 10. The CDR3 is 15 residues long.

This clonotype has a single count. A read error is possible here, since a much larger clone lies one base away. The rearrangement joins TRBV5-1 to TRBJ2-1, with 10 bases identical to TRBD2. The CDR3 consists of 13 residues. The germline V gene has CDR1 SGHRS and CDR2 YFSETQ. CDR3: CASRASGSYEQLF. Written as DNA, the CDR3 is TGCGCCAGCAGGGCTAGCGGGAGCTATGAGCAGCTCTTC.

This clonotype was detected many times. This chain uses TRBV5-1 with TRBJ2-6; D may be TRBD2 (5 bases). The CDR3 contains 17 residues. CDR1 is SGHRS and CDR2 is YFSETQ in the germline V gene. The V gene lost 0 bases and the J gene lost 0 bases, with 10 bases spanning the gap. The CDR3 here is CASSLGLFSSGANVLTF. CDR3 nucleotides: TGCGCCAGCAGCTTGGGACTATTTTCCTCTGGGGCCAACGTCCTGACTTTC. Full variable domain (outside the CDR3, taken from reference TRBV5-1 and TRBJ2-6): KAGVTQTPRYLIKTRGQQVTLSCSPISGHRSVSWYQQTPGQGLQFLFEYFSETQRNKGNFPGRFSGRQFSNSRSEMNVSTLELGDSALYLCASSLGLFSSGANVLTFGAGSRLTVL.

This clonotype has just a few counts. V and J are TRBV5-1 and TRBJ1-1, with D tentatively TRBD1 (5 bases). The CDR3 runs to 13 residues. CDR1 and CDR2 from the germline V gene are SGHRS and YFSETQ. The V gene lost 4 bases and the J gene lost 4 bases, with 11 bases spanning the gap. CDR3 in DNA: TGCGCCAGCAGCCCCAGGGAACTCACTGAAGCTTTCTTT. Translating it yields CASSPRELTEAFF.